This TCR beta chain stems from a study of regulatory T cells in long-lasting Graves disease. Stated time point: newly diagnosed GD, antithyroid drugs for less than 3 months. Preparation of the TCR library used RNA extracted from PBMCs. Arm-PCR of CDR3 regions and iRepertoire HTBI primers were the basis on which TCR beta libraries were built. TCRdb fed the multiplex PCR reads into MiXCR, producing one record per CDR3 protein. Of a few hundred thousand distinct CDR3 sequences listed, approximately 16% were seen once; the top ten hold just under 30%. The CDR3 has 13 amino acids. CDR1 DFQATT and CDR2 SNEGSKA come from the germline V gene (reference sequence). The V and J ends lost 6 bases and 1 base respectively, with 9 bases between them. The same sample was also studied in work on T cells in Graves' hyperthyroidism and ophthalmopathy. That source notes: Reasons for excluding patients were uncontrolled infection, other autoimmune disease, pregnancy or lactation. The diagnostic basis comprised clinical symptoms, serum thyroxine and TRAb, thyroid ultrasound and orbital computed tomography. It was a median about 7.1 months before onset that the model predicted ophthalmopathy.

This chain links TRBV20-1 with TRBJ2-2; no reliable D call. This receptor was taken from a man between 35 and 55 years old with Graves disease. This material consisted of peripheral blood mononuclear cells (PBMCs), taken at new diagnosis, from a patient treated with antithyroid drugs. The CDR3 coding sequence is TGCAGTGCCCCTGTTCTGAACACCGGGGAGCTGTTTTTT. This codes for CSAPVLNTGELFF.